This T cell receptor (beta chain) was documented in a study of response to subunit inactivated influenza vaccine. The germline V and J ends were trimmed by 5 bases and 4 bases, with 11 bases remaining between them. The germline gives CDR1 SGHTA, CDR2 FQGNSA. The CDR3 runs to 13 residues. This clonotype was recorded many times. TCRdb ran MiXCR on the RT-PCR reads and lists one entry per CDR3 protein. The sample holds about 540,000 distinct CDR3 sequences, approximately 20% seen once. These data were also reused for a study on T cells expressing NK-cell markers. From that second work: The authors generated TCR beta cDNA through 5'RACE template switching with UMIs. Repertoires of TCR beta were obtained from T cells sorted as CD3+CD56+NKG2C+, CD3+CD56+NKG2C- and CD3+CD56-NKG2C+. There were seven HCMV-seropositive donors and one seronegative donor among the eight sequenced.

The TCR sequence derives from a man between 45 and 60 years old who received an inactivated influenza vaccine. The sequencing used CD4+ T cells sorted from PBMCs, collected about 11 days after vaccination. The J gene is TRBJ1-2, the V gene TRBV7-2; D unclear. The CDR3 region is CASSLGPAYGYTF. For the CDR3, the DNA is TGTGCCAGCAGCCTTGGACCGGCCTATGGCTACACCTTC.